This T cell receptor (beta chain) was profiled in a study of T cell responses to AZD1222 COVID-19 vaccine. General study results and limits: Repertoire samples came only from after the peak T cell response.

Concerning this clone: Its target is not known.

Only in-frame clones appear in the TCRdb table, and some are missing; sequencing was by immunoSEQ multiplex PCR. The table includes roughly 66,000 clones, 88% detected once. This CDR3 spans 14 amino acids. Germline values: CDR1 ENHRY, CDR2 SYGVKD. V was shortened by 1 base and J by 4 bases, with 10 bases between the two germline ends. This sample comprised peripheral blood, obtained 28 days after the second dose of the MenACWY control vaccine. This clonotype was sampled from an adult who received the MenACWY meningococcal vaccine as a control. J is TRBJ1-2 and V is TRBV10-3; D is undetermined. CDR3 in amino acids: CAISEFEESYGYTF. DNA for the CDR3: TGTGCCATCAGTGAGTTCGAGGAAAGCTATGGCTACACCTTC.